This is a list of T cell receptor beta chains from one sample in a study of CD8 T cells in ankylosing spondylitis. TCRdb analysed the 5' RACE reads with MiXCR anew, one entry per CDR3 protein. Here the sample spans about 250,000 distinct CDR3 sequences, around 25% being singletons. Sample: blood, either unsorted or a sorted T cell fraction (not recorded which). These receptors all come from a male donor with ankylosing spondylitis or in good health (not recorded which). The CDR3 runs from the conserved cysteine through the conserved F or W. The D gene is left open where the match is weak. Clone size is given for some rows only: seen once, a few or many times, or a class if the clone is expanded.

v_gene: TRBV29-1; abundance: many; j_gene: TRBJ2-3; d_gene: .; CDR3nt: TGCAGCGTTGAAGGAAAATTAACAGATACGCAGTATTTT; CDR3aa: CSVEGKLTDTQYF
v_gene: TRBV15; abundance: many; j_gene: TRBJ2-5; d_gene: .; CDR3nt: TGTGCCACCAGCAGAGTCAGCAGGGGAGGTTACCAAGAGACCCAGTACTTC; CDR3aa: CATSRVSRGGYQETQYF
v_gene: TRBV10-3; abundance: few; j_gene: TRBJ2-4; d_gene: TRBD2; CDR3nt: TGTGCCATCAGTGAGACTAGCGGGGGCACCATTCAGTACTTC; CDR3aa: CAISETSGGTIQYF
v_gene: TRBV12-3/TRBV12-4; abundance: .; j_gene: TRBJ1-5; d_gene: .; CDR3nt: TGTGCCAGCAGTTTACAGCCAGATCAGCCCCAGCATTTT; CDR3aa: CASSLQPDQPQHF
v_gene: TRBV7-2; abundance: many; j_gene: TRBJ2-7; d_gene: TRBD1; CDR3nt: TGTGCCAGCAGTACAGGGACAGGCTATTACGAGCAGTACTTC; CDR3aa: CASSTGTGYYEQYF
v_gene: TRBV20-1; abundance: few; j_gene: TRBJ2-3; d_gene: TRBD2; CDR3nt: TGCAGTGTGGCTAGCGGGGGGGCCTGGACAGATACGCAGTATTTT; CDR3aa: CSVASGGAWTDTQYF
v_gene: TRBV4-1; abundance: many; j_gene: TRBJ2-2; d_gene: .; CDR3nt: TGCGCCAGCAGCCAAGAAACCAGGGTCACCGGGGAGCTGTTTTTT; CDR3aa: CASSQETRVTGELFF
v_gene: TRBV20-1; abundance: many; j_gene: TRBJ1-3; d_gene: .; CDR3nt: TGCAGTGCTAGCTCCGACGGATACTCTGGAAACACCATATATTTT; CDR3aa: CSASSDGYSGNTIYF
v_gene: TRBV6-5; abundance: .; j_gene: TRBJ1-2; d_gene: .; CDR3nt: TGTGCCAGCAGTTACTCACCGGGACTAAACTATGGCTACACCTTC; CDR3aa: CASSYSPGLNYGYTF
v_gene: TRBV20-1; abundance: .; j_gene: TRBJ2-5; d_gene: .; CDR3nt: TGCAGTGTTACGGATCAGCAAGAGACCCAGTACTTC; CDR3aa: CSVTDQQETQYF
v_gene: TRBV7-2; abundance: .; j_gene: TRBJ2-1; d_gene: .; CDR3nt: TGTGCCAGCAGCTTAGCGCCGGCGGGGGCGTTAAACAATGAGCAGTTCTTC; CDR3aa: CASSLAPAGALNNEQFF
v_gene: TRBV6-1; abundance: few; j_gene: TRBJ2-1; d_gene: TRBD2; CDR3nt: TGTGCCAGCGGAACGGGGGGGGGAAACTCCTACAATGAGCAGTTCTTC; CDR3aa: CASGTGGGNSYNEQFF
v_gene: TRBV28; abundance: .; j_gene: TRBJ2-7; d_gene: .; CDR3nt: TGTGCCAGCAGGATGGACAGCCTACACTCCTACGAGCAGTACTTC; CDR3aa: CASRMDSLHSYEQYF
v_gene: TRBV20-1; abundance: many; j_gene: TRBJ2-7; d_gene: .; CDR3nt: TGCAGTGCTAGAGGGGGGATTGGCGGAGCCTACGAGCAGTACTTC; CDR3aa: CSARGGIGGAYEQYF
v_gene: TRBV20-1; abundance: many; j_gene: TRBJ1-1; d_gene: TRBD1; CDR3nt: TGCAGTGCTCGGACAGGGGTGGTGAACACTGAAGCTTTCTTT; CDR3aa: CSARTGVVNTEAFF
v_gene: TRBV6-6; abundance: many; j_gene: TRBJ2-7; d_gene: .; CDR3nt: TGTGCCAGCAGTTTGAACAGCTTCTACGAGCAGTACTTC; CDR3aa: CASSLNSFYEQYF
v_gene: TRBV20-1; abundance: few; j_gene: TRBJ2-5; d_gene: TRBD1; CDR3nt: TGCAGTCAGCAGGGGGTACAAGAGACCCAGTACTTC; CDR3aa: CSQQGVQETQYF
v_gene: TRBV20-1; abundance: many; j_gene: TRBJ1-1; d_gene: TRBD1; CDR3nt: TGCAGTGCTAGAGTGGCAGGGGGCACTGAAGCTTTCTTT; CDR3aa: CSARVAGGTEAFF
v_gene: TRBV5-4; abundance: .; j_gene: TRBJ2-7; d_gene: .; CDR3nt: TGTGCCAGCAGCTTGGAGAGGGGGACAAGACTAAGGTACGAGCAGTACTTC; CDR3aa: CASSLERGTRLRYEQYF
v_gene: TRBV12-3/TRBV12-4; abundance: many; j_gene: TRBJ1-1; d_gene: .; CDR3nt: TGTGCCAGCAGACCTACAGGCGGCACTGAAGCTTTCTTT; CDR3aa: CASRPTGGTEAFF
v_gene: TRBV20-1; abundance: few; j_gene: TRBJ2-3; d_gene: .; CDR3nt: TGCAGTGCTAGAGATGCAGGGGGAGGGACAGATACGCAGTATTTT; CDR3aa: CSARDAGGGTDTQYF
v_gene: TRBV28; abundance: many; j_gene: TRBJ2-1; d_gene: .; CDR3nt: TGTGCCAGCAGCTTAGCGGCTCATAACAATGAGCAGTTCTTC; CDR3aa: CASSLAAHNNEQFF
v_gene: TRBV20-1; abundance: .; j_gene: TRBJ2-3; d_gene: TRBD2; CDR3nt: TGCAGTGCTGAGAGCGGGGGGCCTGAGAATACGCAGTATTTT; CDR3aa: CSAESGGPENTQYF
v_gene: TRBV20-1; abundance: many; j_gene: TRBJ1-5; d_gene: .; CDR3nt: TGCAGTGCAGGGGATAGCAATCAGCCCCAGCATTTT; CDR3aa: CSAGDSNQPQHF
v_gene: TRBV12-3/TRBV12-4; abundance: .; j_gene: TRBJ2-7; d_gene: .; CDR3nt: TGTGCCAGCAGTTGGGCAGGGATCGGGCAGTACTTC; CDR3aa: CASSWAGIGQYF
v_gene: TRBV28; abundance: .; j_gene: TRBJ2-4; d_gene: .; CDR3nt: TGTGCCAGCAGTAAGGGTCGAGCCGTCCGGGATCAGGACATTCAGTACTTC; CDR3aa: CASSKGRAVRDQDIQYF
v_gene: TRBV12-3/TRBV12-4; abundance: few; j_gene: TRBJ2-3; d_gene: .; CDR3nt: TGTGCCAGCAGTCACCTAGCAGATACGCAGTATTTT; CDR3aa: CASSHLADTQYF
v_gene: TRBV12-3/TRBV12-4; abundance: .; j_gene: TRBJ2-3; d_gene: .; CDR3nt: TGTGCCAGCGGAGACCGGAGTTTCTCTAGCACAGATACGCAGTATTTT; CDR3aa: CASGDRSFSSTDTQYF
v_gene: TRBV28; abundance: few; j_gene: TRBJ2-5; d_gene: .; CDR3nt: TGTGCCAGCAGTTTCAAGGGGGGGTACCAAGAGACCCAGTACTTC; CDR3aa: CASSFKGGYQETQYF
v_gene: TRBV5-1; abundance: few; j_gene: TRBJ2-7; d_gene: .; CDR3nt: TGCGCCAGCAGCCCCGGGACATCCCAGGGCGAGCAGTACTTC; CDR3aa: CASSPGTSQGEQYF
v_gene: TRBV20-1; abundance: .; j_gene: TRBJ2-3; d_gene: .; CDR3nt: TGCAGTGCTACCATCGACGCGGATACGCAGTATTTT; CDR3aa: CSATIDADTQYF
v_gene: TRBV20-1; abundance: few; j_gene: TRBJ1-1; d_gene: TRBD1; CDR3nt: TGCAGTGCTACAAGACAGGGGAGTGGAGCTTTCTTT; CDR3aa: CSATRQGSGAFF
v_gene: TRBV2; abundance: .; j_gene: TRBJ2-2; d_gene: .; CDR3nt: TGTGCCAGCAGTGAAGCCGGGGAGCTGTTTTTT; CDR3aa: CASSEAGELFF
v_gene: TRBV29-1; abundance: many; j_gene: TRBJ2-5; d_gene: .; CDR3nt: TGCAGCGTTGTCTCGGGGCTGGCCCAAGAGACCCAGTACTTC; CDR3aa: CSVVSGLAQETQYF
v_gene: TRBV29-1; abundance: few; j_gene: TRBJ1-4; d_gene: .; CDR3nt: TGCAGCGTCCCCTCTGATTCGAATGAAAAACTGTTTTTT; CDR3aa: CSVPSDSNEKLFF
v_gene: TRBV6-1; abundance: few; j_gene: TRBJ1-2; d_gene: .; CDR3nt: TGTGCCAGCAGTATTGGAGGGGCGACTAACTATGGCTACACCTTC; CDR3aa: CASSIGGATNYGYTF
v_gene: TRBV6-5; abundance: .; j_gene: TRBJ2-7; d_gene: .; CDR3nt: TGTGCCAGCAGTTATGGCCTTCTTGGGTACGAGCAGTACTTC; CDR3aa: CASSYGLLGYEQYF
v_gene: TRBV28; abundance: once; j_gene: TRBJ2-2; d_gene: .; CDR3nt: TGTGCCAGCAGTTTGGGAACACTAGTGTCCGGGGAGCTGTTTTTT; CDR3aa: CASSLGTLVSGELFF
v_gene: TRBV10-3; abundance: once; j_gene: TRBJ2-2; d_gene: TRBD1; CDR3nt: TGTGCCATCAGAGCGACAGGGCCCTCCACAGGTGGGGAGCTGTTTTTT; CDR3aa: CAIRATGPSTGGELFF
v_gene: TRBV20-1; abundance: many; j_gene: TRBJ1-6; d_gene: TRBD1; CDR3nt: TGCAGTGCTGGAGAGAGCAGGACAGGAGTCGGATCACCCCTCCACTTT; CDR3aa: CSAGESRTGVGSPLHF
v_gene: TRBV12-3/TRBV12-4; abundance: many; j_gene: TRBJ2-3; d_gene: .; CDR3nt: TGTGCCAGCAGTTTACTAGCGTCCCTCCCCACAGATACGCAGTATTTT; CDR3aa: CASSLLASLPTDTQYF
v_gene: TRBV12-3/TRBV12-4; abundance: .; j_gene: TRBJ2-3; d_gene: TRBD2; CDR3nt: TGTGCCAGCAGTTTCGGGACTAGCGGGACCACAGATACGCAGTATTTT; CDR3aa: CASSFGTSGTTDTQYF
v_gene: TRBV27; abundance: .; j_gene: TRBJ2-1; d_gene: .; CDR3nt: TGTGCCAGCAGTTTAGGGGTCTTCGCGGGGTTTACCTACAATGAGCAGTTCTTC; CDR3aa: CASSLGVFAGFTYNEQFF
v_gene: TRBV6-1; abundance: .; j_gene: TRBJ1-1; d_gene: .; CDR3nt: TGTGCCAGCAGGGGGACCCTTCGAGGCACTGAAGCTTTCTTT; CDR3aa: CASRGTLRGTEAFF
v_gene: TRBV10-3; abundance: few; j_gene: TRBJ2-7; d_gene: .; CDR3nt: TGTGCCATCAGTGAAGGGGGGCAGGTGGGGCAGTACTTC; CDR3aa: CAISEGGQVGQYF
v_gene: TRBV11-1; abundance: many; j_gene: TRBJ2-5; d_gene: .; CDR3nt: TGTGCCAGCAGCGCCGAGGGACGAGAGACCCAGTACTTC; CDR3aa: CASSAEGRETQYF
v_gene: TRBV4-1; abundance: .; j_gene: TRBJ1-1; d_gene: .; CDR3nt: TGCGCCAGCAGCCAAGGCCCCGGGCAGCCGAACACTGAAGCTTTCTTT; CDR3aa: CASSQGPGQPNTEAFF
v_gene: TRBV11-2; abundance: few; j_gene: TRBJ2-1; d_gene: TRBD2; CDR3nt: TGTGCCAGCAGCTCCGGACTAGCGGGATACAATGAGCAGTTCTTC; CDR3aa: CASSSGLAGYNEQFF
v_gene: TRBV20-1; abundance: few; j_gene: TRBJ2-1; d_gene: .; CDR3nt: TGCAGTGCGATCGGCAGGTGGCTGGATGAGCAGTTCTTC; CDR3aa: CSAIGRWLDEQFF
v_gene: TRBV7-7; abundance: .; j_gene: TRBJ2-2; d_gene: .; CDR3nt: TGTGCTAGCAGCTTAGATCCCATCACCGGGGAGCTGTTTTTT; CDR3aa: CASSLDPITGELFF
v_gene: TRBV29-1; abundance: many; j_gene: TRBJ2-1; d_gene: .; CDR3nt: TGCAGCGTTAGGTCCGGTGTAGGGAATGAGCAGTTCTTC; CDR3aa: CSVRSGVGNEQFF